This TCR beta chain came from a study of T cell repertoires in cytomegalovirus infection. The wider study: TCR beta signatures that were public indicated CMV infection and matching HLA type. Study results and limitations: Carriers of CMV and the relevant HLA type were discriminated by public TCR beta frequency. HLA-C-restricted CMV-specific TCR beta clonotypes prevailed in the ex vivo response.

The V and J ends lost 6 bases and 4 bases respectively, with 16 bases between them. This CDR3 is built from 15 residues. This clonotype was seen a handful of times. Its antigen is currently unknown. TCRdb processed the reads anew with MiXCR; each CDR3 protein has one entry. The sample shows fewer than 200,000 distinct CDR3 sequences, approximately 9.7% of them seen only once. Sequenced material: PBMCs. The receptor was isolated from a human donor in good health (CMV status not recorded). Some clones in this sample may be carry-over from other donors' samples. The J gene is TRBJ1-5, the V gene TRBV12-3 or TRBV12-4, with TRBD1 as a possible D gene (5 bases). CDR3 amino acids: CASRASGLENQPQHF. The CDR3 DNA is TGTGCCAGCAGAGCCTCAGGGTTAGAAAATCAGCCCCAGCATTTT.